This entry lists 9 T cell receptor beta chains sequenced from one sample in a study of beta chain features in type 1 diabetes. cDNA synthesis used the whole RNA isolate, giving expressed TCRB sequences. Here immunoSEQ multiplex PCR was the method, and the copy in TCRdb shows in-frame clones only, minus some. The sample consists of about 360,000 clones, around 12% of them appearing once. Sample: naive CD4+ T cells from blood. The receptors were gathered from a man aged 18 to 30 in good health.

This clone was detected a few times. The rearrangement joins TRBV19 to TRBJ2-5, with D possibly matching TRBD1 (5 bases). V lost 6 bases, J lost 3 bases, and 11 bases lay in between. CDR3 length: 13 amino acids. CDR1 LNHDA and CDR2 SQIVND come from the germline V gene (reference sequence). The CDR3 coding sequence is TGTGCCAGTAGAAGCCGACAGAAAGAGACCCAGTACTTC. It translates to CASRSRQKETQYF.

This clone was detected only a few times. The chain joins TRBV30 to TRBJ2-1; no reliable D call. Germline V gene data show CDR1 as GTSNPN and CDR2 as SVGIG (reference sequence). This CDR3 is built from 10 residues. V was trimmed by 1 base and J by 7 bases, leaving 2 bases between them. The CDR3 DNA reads TGTGCCTGGAGTGCAAATGAGCAGTTCTTC. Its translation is CAWSANEQFF.

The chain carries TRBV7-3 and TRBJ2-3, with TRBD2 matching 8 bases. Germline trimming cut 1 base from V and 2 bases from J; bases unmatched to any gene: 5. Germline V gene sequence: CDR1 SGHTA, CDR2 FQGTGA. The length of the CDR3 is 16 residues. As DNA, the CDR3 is TGTGCCAGCAGCTTAAATGCCGGACTAGCCACAGATACGCAGTATTTT. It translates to CASSLNAGLATDTQYF.

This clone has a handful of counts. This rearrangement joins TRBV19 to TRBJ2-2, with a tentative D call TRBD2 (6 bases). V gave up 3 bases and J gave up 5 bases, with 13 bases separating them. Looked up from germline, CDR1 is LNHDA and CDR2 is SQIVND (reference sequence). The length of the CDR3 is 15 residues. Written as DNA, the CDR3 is TGTGCCAGTAGTATGGCGGGGCGCCGGACCGGGGAGCTGTTTTTT. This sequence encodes CASSMAGRRTGELFF.

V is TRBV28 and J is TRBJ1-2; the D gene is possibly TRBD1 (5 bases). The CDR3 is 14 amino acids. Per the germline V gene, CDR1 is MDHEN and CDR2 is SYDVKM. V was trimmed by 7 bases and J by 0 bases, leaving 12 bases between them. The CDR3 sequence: CASTLGGANYGYTF. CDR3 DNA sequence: TGTGCCAGCACCTTGGGGGGAGCTAACTATGGCTACACCTTC.

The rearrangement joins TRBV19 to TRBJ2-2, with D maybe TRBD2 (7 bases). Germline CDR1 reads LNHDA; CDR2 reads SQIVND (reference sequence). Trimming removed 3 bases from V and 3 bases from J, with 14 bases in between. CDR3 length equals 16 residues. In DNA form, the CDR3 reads TGTGCCAGTAGTATCGGAGGGGGGGAATACACCGGGGAGCTGTTTTTT. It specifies CASSIGGGEYTGELFF.

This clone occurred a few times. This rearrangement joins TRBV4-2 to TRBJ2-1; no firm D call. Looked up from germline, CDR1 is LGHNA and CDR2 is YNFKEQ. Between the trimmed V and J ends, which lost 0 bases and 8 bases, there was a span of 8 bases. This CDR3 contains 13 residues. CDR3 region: CASSQDYLDEQFF. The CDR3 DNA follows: TGTGCCAGCAGCCAAGATTACTTGGATGAGCAGTTCTTC.

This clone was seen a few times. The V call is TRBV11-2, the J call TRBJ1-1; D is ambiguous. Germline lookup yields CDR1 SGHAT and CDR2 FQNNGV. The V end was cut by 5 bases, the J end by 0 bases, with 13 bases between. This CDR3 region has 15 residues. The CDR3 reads CASSPVGGLNTEAFF. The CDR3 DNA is TGTGCCAGCAGCCCCGTGGGAGGGCTGAACACTGAAGCTTTCTTT.

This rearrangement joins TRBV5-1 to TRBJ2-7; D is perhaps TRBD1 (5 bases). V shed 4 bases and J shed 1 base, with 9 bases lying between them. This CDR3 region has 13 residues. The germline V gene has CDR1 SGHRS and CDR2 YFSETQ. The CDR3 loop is CASSRGSSYEQYF. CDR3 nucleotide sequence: TGCGCCAGCAGCAGGGGCTCTTCCTACGAGCAGTACTTC.